This T cell receptor beta chain was identified during a study of siplizumab effects on memory and regulatory T cells. Comment on this clone: Its antigen is not identified.

CDR3 length equals 15 residues. The V end was cut by 7 bases, the J end by 7 bases, with 18 bases between. Germline V lookup: CDR1 SGHRS, CDR2 YFSETQ. In each sample, approximately 90,000 TCR templates were assayed. Using immunoSEQ multiplex PCR, the repertoire was profiled, and TCRdb retains in-frame clones only, with some absent. The sample has about 120,000 clones, 80% to 95% seen once; the top ten hold 1.3%. Study results and limitations: Naive T cells were seemingly more diverse than memory cells, and major contributions to the alloresponse seemed to be made by them.

The chain carries TRBV5-1 and TRBJ1-6; D is ambiguous. The receptor's source is a human donor in good health. Sequencing was carried out using CD4+ T cells sorted from blood. As DNA, the CDR3 is TGCGCCAGCCGATCAAGGGAAGGACTCAATTCACCCCTCCACTTT. Protein product: CASRSREGLNSPLHF.